This T cell receptor beta chain was obtained from a study of T cell changes during pregnancy in multiple sclerosis. Measured with immunoSEQ multiplex PCR; TCRdb has only the in-frame clones, and not every one. Among around 62,000 clones, 85% to 95% were seen once, and the ten largest hold more than 3%. Germline assignment: CDR1 SNHLY and CDR2 FYNNEI. Trimming left V 5 bases short and J 5 bases short, with 13 bases between. CDR3 length: 14 amino acids. This sequence joins TRBV2 and TRBJ1-5; a weak D match, TRBD1 (5 bases). The sequence was collected from a female donor with multiple sclerosis, enrolled in a pregnancy study. The starting material was CD8+ T cells from peripheral blood mononuclear cells, obtained in the second trimester of pregnancy. The CDR3 coding sequence is TGTGCCAGCAGTCCCGGTGGGGGGTATCAGCCCCAGCATTTT. Translated, it gives CASSPGGGYQPQHF.